The 3 T cell receptor beta chains reported below all come from one sample, sequenced in a study of technical replicates of blood from a few donors. The method was immunoSEQ multiplex PCR; TCRdb's version includes in-frame clones alone and lacks a portion of them. This sample has fewer than 100,000 clones, with 89% found just once. Input material: T cells isolated from PBMCs. These receptors all come from a human donor in good health.

The rearrangement joins TRBV5-1 to TRBJ2-7; possible D gene TRBD2, 7 bases. The CDR3 has 15 residues. V lost 0 bases, J lost 1 base, and 11 bases lay in between. Per the germline V gene, CDR1 is SGHRS and CDR2 is YFSETQ. In DNA, the CDR3 is TGCGCCAGCAGCTTGGAAAGGGGGGGATCCTACGAGCAGTACTTC. Its protein is CASSLERGGSYEQYF.

This chain links TRBV19 with TRBJ2-1; TRBD2 aligns across 8 bases. The ends lost 8 bases at V and 0 bases at J; junction bases unmatched: 9. Germline values: CDR1 LNHDA, CDR2 SQIVND (reference sequence). This CDR3 has 16 amino acids. The DNA of the CDR3 is TGTGCCAGTTTCCTCACGGGAGGGAGCTCCTACAATGAGCAGTTCTTC. This gives the protein CASFLTGGSSYNEQFF.

This clone came up once. This chain joins TRBV9 and TRBJ2-4, with D possibly matching TRBD2 (6 bases). This CDR3 is built from 17 residues. Trimming took off 4 bases at V and 2 bases at J, with 19 bases between the two ends. Germline loops: CDR1 SGDLS, CDR2 YYNGEE. CDR3 amino acids: CASSTRGGPLSKNIQYF. CDR3 DNA: TGTGCCAGCAGCACCAGAGGAGGGCCCTTGTCCAAAAACATTCAGTACTTC.